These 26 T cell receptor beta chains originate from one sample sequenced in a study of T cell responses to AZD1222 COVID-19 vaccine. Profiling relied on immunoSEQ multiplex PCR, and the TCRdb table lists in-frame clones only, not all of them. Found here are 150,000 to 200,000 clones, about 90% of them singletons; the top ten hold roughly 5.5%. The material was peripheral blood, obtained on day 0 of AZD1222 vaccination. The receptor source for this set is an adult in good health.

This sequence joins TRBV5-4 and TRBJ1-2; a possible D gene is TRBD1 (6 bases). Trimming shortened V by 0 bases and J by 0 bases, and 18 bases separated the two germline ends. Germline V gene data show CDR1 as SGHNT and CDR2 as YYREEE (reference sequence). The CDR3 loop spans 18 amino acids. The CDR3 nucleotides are TGTGCCAGCAGCTTGGGGAACAAACGGACAGAATCTAACTATGGCTACACCTTC. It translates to CASSLGNKRTESNYGYTF.

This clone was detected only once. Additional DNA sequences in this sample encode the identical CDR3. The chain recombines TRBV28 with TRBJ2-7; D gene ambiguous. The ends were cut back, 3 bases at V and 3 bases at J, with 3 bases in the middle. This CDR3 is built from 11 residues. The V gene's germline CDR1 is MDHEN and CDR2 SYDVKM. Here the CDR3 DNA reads TGTGCCAGCAGTTTGGGCTACGAGCAGTACTTC. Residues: CASSLGYEQYF.

CDR3 in DNA: TGCGCCAGCAGCTTGTCCGGGTCGAGATCCTACGAGCAGTACTTC. This translates into CASSLSGSRSYEQYF. The chain combines TRBV5-1 with TRBJ2-7, with D uncertain. Germline lookup yields CDR1 SGHRS and CDR2 YFSETQ. V was cut by 1 base and J by 1 base, with 12 bases left in between. This CDR3 comprises 15 residues.

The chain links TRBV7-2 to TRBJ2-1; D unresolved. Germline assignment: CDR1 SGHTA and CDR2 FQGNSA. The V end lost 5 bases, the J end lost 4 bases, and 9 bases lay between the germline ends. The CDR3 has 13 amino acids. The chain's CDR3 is CASSPAYYNEQFF. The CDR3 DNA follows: TGTGCCAGCAGCCCGGCCTATTACAATGAGCAGTTCTTC.

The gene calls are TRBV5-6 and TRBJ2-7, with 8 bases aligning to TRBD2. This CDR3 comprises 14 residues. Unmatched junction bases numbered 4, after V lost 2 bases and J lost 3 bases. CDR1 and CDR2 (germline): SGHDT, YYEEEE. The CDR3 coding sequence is TGTGCCAGCAGCTTCAGCGGGGGAGGCTACGAGCAGTACTTC. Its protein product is CASSFSGGGYEQYF. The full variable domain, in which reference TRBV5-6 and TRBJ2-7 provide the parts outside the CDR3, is DAGVTQSPTHLIKTRGQQVTLRCSPKSGHDTVSWYQQALGQGPQFIFQYYEEEERQRGNFPDRFSGHQFPNYSSELNVNALLLGDSALYLCASSFSGGGYEQYFGPGTRLTVT.

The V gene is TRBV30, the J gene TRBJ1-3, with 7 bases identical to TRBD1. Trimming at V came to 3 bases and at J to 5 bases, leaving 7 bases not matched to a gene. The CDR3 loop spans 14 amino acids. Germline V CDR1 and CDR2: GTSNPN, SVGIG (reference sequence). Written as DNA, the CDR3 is TGTGCCTGGAGGCGACAGGGTTTTAGAAACACCATATATTTT. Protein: CAWRRQGFRNTIYF.

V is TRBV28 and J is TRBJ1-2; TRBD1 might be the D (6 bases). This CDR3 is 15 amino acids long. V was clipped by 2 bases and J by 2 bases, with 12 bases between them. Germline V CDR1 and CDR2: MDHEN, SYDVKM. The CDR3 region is CASSLIDRKNYGYTF. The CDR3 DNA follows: TGTGCCAGCAGTTTAATCGACAGGAAGAACTATGGCTACACCTTC.

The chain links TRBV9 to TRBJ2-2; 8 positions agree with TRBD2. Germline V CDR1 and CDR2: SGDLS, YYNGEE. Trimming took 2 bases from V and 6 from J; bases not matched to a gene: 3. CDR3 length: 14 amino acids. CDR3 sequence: CASSVKAGAGELFF. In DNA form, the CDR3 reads TGTGCCAGCAGCGTGAAAGCGGGGGCCGGGGAGCTGTTTTTT.

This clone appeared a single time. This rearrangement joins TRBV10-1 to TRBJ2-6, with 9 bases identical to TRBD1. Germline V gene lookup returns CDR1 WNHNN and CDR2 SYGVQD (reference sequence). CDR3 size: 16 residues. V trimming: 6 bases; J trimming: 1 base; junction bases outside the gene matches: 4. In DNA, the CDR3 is TGCGCCAGCAGGGGACAGGGTAAGTCTGGGGCCAACGTCCTGACTTTC. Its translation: CASRGQGKSGANVLTF.

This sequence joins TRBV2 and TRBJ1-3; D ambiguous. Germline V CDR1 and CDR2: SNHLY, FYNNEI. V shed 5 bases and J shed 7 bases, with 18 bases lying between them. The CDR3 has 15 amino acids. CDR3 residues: CASSQGYSNGNTIYF. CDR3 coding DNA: TGTGCCAGCAGTCAAGGTTACTCAAACGGGAACACCATATATTTT.

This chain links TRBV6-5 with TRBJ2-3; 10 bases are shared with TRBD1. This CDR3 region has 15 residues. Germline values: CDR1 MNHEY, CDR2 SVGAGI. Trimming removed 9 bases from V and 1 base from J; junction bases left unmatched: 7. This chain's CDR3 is CASQDRGTGTDTQYF. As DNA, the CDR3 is TGTGCCAGTCAGGACAGGGGGACCGGCACAGATACGCAGTATTTT.

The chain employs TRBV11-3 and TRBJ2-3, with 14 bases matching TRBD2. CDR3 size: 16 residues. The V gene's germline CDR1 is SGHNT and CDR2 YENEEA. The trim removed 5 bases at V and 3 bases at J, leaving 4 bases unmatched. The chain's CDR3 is CASSLGLAGGTDTQYF. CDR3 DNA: TGTGCCAGCAGCCTCGGACTAGCGGGAGGTACAGATACGCAGTATTTT.

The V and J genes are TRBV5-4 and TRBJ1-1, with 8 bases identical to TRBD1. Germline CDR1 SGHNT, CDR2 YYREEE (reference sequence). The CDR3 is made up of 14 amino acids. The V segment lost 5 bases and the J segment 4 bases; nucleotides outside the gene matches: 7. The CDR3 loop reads CASSNQGARTEAFF. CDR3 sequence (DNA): TGTGCCAGCAGTAACCAGGGGGCGCGCACTGAAGCTTTCTTT.

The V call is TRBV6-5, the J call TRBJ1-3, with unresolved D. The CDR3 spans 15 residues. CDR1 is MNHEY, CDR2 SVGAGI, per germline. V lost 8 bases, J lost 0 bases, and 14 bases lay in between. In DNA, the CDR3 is TGTGCCAGCGCCACGACACCGAGCTCTGGAAACACCATATATTTT. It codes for CASATTPSSGNTIYF.

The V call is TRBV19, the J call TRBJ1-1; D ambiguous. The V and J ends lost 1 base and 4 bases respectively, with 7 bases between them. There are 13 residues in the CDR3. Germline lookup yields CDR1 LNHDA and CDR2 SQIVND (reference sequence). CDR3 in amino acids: CASSIAKGTEAFF. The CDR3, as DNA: TGTGCCAGTAGTATAGCCAAGGGCACTGAAGCTTTCTTT.

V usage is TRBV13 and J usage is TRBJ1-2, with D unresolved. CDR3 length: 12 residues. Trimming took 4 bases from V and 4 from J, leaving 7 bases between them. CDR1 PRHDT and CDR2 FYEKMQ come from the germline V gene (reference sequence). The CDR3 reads CASSSTSYGYTF. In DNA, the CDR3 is TGTGCCAGCAGCTCGACCTCCTATGGCTACACCTTC.

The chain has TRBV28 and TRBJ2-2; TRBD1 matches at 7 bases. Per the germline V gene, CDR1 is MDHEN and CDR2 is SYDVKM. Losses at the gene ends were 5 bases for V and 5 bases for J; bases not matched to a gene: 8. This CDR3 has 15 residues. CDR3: CASSPNTGVTGELFF. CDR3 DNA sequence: TGTGCCAGCAGTCCCAATACAGGGGTTACCGGGGAGCTGTTTTTT.

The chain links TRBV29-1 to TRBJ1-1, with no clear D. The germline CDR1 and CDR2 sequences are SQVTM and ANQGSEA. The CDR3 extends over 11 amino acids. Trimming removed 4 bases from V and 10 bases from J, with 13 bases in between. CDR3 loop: CSVANEMRAFF. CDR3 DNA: TGCAGCGTTGCTAATGAGATGAGAGCTTTCTTT.

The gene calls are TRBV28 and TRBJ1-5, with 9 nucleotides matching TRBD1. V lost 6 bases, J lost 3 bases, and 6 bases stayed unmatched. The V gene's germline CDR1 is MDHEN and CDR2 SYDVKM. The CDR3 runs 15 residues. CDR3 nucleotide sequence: TGTGCCAGCAGGGGACAGGGCTCCTCCAATCAGCCCCAGCATTTT. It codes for CASRGQGSSNQPQHF.

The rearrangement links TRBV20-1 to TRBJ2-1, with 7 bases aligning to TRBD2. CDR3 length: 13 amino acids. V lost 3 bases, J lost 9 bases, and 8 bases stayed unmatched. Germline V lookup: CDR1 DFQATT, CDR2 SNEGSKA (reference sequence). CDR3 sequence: CSASTLPGGEQFF. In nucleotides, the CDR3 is TGCAGTGCTAGTACGCTCCCGGGGGGTGAGCAGTTCTTC.

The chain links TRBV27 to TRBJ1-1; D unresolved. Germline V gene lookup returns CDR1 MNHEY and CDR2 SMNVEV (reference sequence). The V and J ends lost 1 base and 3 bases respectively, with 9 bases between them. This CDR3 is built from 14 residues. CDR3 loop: CASSLFAGDTEAFF. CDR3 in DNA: TGTGCCAGCAGTTTATTCGCAGGAGACACTGAAGCTTTCTTT.

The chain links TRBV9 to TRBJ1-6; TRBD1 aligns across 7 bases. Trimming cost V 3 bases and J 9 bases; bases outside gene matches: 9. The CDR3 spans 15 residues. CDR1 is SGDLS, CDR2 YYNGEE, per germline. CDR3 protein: CASSAEDRAPSPLHF. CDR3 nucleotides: TGTGCCAGCAGCGCGGAAGACAGGGCTCCTTCACCCCTCCACTTT.

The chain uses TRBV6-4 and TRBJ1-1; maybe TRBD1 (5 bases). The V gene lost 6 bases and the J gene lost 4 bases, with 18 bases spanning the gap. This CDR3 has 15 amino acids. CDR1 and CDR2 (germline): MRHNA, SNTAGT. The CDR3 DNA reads TGTGCCAGCAGCGACACATTCGGGGGAGTCACTGAAGCTTTCTTT. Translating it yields CASSDTFGGVTEAFF.

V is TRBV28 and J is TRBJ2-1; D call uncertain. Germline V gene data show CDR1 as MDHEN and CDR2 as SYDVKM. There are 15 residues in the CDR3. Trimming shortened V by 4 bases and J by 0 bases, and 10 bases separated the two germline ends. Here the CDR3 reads CASSSSVGSYNEQFF. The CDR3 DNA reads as TGTGCCAGCAGTTCCTCCGTCGGCTCCTACAATGAGCAGTTCTTC.

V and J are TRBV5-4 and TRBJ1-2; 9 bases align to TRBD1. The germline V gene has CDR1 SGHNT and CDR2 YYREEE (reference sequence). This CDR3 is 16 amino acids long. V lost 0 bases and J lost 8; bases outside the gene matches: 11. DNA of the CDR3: TGTGCCAGCAGCTTGGCCCAGGGACAGGGTGGCGGGGGCTACACCTTC. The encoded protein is CASSLAQGQGGGGYTF.

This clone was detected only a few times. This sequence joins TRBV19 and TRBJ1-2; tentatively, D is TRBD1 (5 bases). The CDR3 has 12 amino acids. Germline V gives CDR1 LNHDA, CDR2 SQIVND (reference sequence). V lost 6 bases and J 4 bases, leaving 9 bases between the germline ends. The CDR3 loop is CASSRDRYGYTF. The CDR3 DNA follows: TGTGCCAGTAGCCGGGACCGCTATGGCTACACCTTC.